This is a list of T cell receptor beta chains from one sample in a study of blood T cell repertoires in COVID-19. Data came from immunoSEQ multiplex PCR; TCRdb stores just in-frame clones and leaves some out. The data contain about 200,000 clones, approximately 91% of them singletons. Sequencing input: peripheral blood. The receptors shown here come from a man aged 55 to 70 who had recovered from COVID-19. Each CDR3 is given with its conserved first and last residue. A D gene is named only where the DNA matches it firmly. Clone size appears in some rows only: once, few, many, or a class for an expanded clone.

>TRBJ1-6|TRBD1|-|13|TRBV6-5
CASRTGYNSPLHF
TGTGCCAGCAGGACAGGGTATAATTCACCCCTCCACTTT
>TRBJ2-1|-|few|14|TRBV2
CASQGGSSYNEQFF
TGTGCCAGCCAGGGGGGCAGCTCCTACAATGAGCAGTTCTTC
>TRBJ2-7|TRBD2|-|17|TRBV5-6
CASSFGLAGGKTYEQYF
TGTGCCAGCAGCTTTGGACTAGCGGGAGGGAAGACCTACGAGCAGTACTTC
>TRBJ2-7|-|-|14|TRBV7-2
CASSLGPQGSEQYF
TGTGCCAGCAGCTTAGGGCCACAGGGCTCCGAGCAGTACTTC
>TRBJ2-1|TRBD2|-|16|TRBV4-3
CASSPLSGSIYNEQFF
TGCGCCAGCAGCCCCCTTAGCGGGAGTATCTACAATGAGCAGTTCTTC
>TRBJ1-4|-|-|16|TRBV6-5
CASSYGGGRTNEKLFF
TGTGCCAGCAGTTACGGGGGAGGTCGCACTAATGAAAAACTGTTTTTT
>TRBJ1-1|-|-|13|TRBV5-1
CASSSRAGTEAFF
TGCGCCAGCAGCTCCAGGGCGGGGACTGAAGCTTTCTTT
>TRBJ1-5|-|-|11|TRBV28
CASSSPGPQHF
TGTGCCAGCAGTTCCCCAGGTCCCCAGCATTTT
>TRBJ2-1|TRBD1|-|16|TRBV5-5
CASSLVVGGGWNEQFF
TGTGCCAGCAGCTTGGTAGTAGGGGGCGGTTGGAATGAGCAGTTCTTC
>TRBJ1-3|TRBD1|once|16|TRBV9
CASSVQTGGFGNTIYF
TGTGCCAGCAGCGTCCAGACAGGGGGCTTTGGAAACACCATATATTTT
>TRBJ2-5|-|-|16|TRBV7-3
CASSNGAFNPQETQYF
TGTGCCAGCAGCAATGGGGCCTTTAATCCCCAAGAGACCCAGTACTTC
>TRBJ1-2|TRBD1|-|15|TRBV19
CASSVGTGTTYGYTF
TGTGCCAGTAGTGTTGGGACAGGCACTACCTATGGCTACACCTTC
>TRBJ1-2|-|-|13|TRBV6-5
CASSYSNRGGYTF
TGTGCCAGCAGTTACTCGAATAGGGGAGGCTACACCTTC
>TRBJ2-1|-|-|13|TRBV4-3
CASSQDLGTEQFF
TGCGCCAGCAGCCAAGATCTTGGGACAGAGCAGTTCTTC
>TRBJ2-2|TRBD1|-|19|TRBV27
CASSELRTGGLRGTGELFF
TGTGCCAGCAGTGAGCTTCGGACAGGGGGCCTGCGAGGCACCGGGGAGCTGTTTTTT
>TRBJ2-5|-|-|14|TRBV4-3
CASSPSARGETQYF
TGCGCCAGCAGCCCCTCGGCTCGGGGGGAGACCCAGTACTTC
>TRBJ2-1|TRBD2|-|18|TRBV19
CASRMGLAGAPGYNEQFF
TGTGCCAGTAGAATGGGACTAGCGGGGGCCCCTGGTTACAATGAGCAGTTCTTC
>TRBJ2-3|-|-|13|TRBV7-3
CASSFGTTDTQYF
TGTGCCAGCAGCTTTGGCACGACAGATACGCAGTATTTT
>TRBJ2-1|-|-|13|TRBV5-4
CASSPGQVNEQFF
TGTGCCAGCAGCCCCGGCCAGGTCAATGAGCAGTTCTTC
>TRBJ1-4|TRBD1|-|16|TRBV6-6
CASSYAGTGQSEKLFF
TGTGCCAGCAGTTACGCTGGGACAGGGCAGAGTGAAAAACTGTTTTTT
>TRBJ1-5|-|-|15|TRBV7-9
CASSLDEQVNQPQHF
TGTGCCAGCAGCTTAGATGAACAGGTGAATCAGCCCCAGCATTTT
>TRBJ1-6|-|-|14|TRBV6-4
CASSPTGTNSPLHF
TGTGCCAGCAGTCCGACAGGCACAAATTCACCCCTCCACTTT
>TRBJ1-2|-|-|12|TRBV2
CASRPDSPGYTF
TGTGCCAGCAGACCAGACAGCCCTGGCTACACCTTC
>TRBJ1-4|-|once|13|TRBV29-1
CSVDGQGSRKLFF
TGCAGCGTTGATGGCCAGGGGTCGAGAAAACTGTTTTTT
>TRBJ1-2|-|-|12|TRBV27
CASRQGGYGYTF
TGTGCCAGCAGACAGGGCGGCTATGGCTACACCTTC
>TRBJ2-1|TRBD2|-|16|TRBV15
CATSRVTSGLYNEQFF
TGTGCCACCAGCAGAGTTACTAGCGGGCTATACAATGAGCAGTTCTTC
>TRBJ2-1|-|-|14|TRBV14
CASSGLATYNEQFF
TGTGCCAGCAGCGGGCTAGCCACCTACAATGAGCAGTTCTTC
>TRBJ1-5|-|-|15|TRBV15
CATSRDQGGIQPQHF
TGTGCCACCAGCAGAGATCAAGGAGGGATTCAGCCCCAGCATTTT
>TRBJ1-1|TRBD1|-|11|TRBV29-1
CSGQGVAEAFF
TGCAGCGGACAGGGAGTCGCTGAAGCTTTCTTT
>TRBJ2-1|TRBD1|once|15|TRBV6-5
CASSVQGAIWNEQFF
TGTGCCAGCAGCGTACAGGGGGCGATTTGGAATGAGCAGTTCTTC
>TRBJ2-7|TRBD2|many|16|TRBV28
CASSYGTSGRGTGKYF
TGTGCCAGCAGCTATGGGACTAGCGGGAGAGGCACGGGCAAGTACTTC
>TRBJ2-6|-|-|15|TRBV5-1
CASRPFSSGANVLTF
TGCGCCAGCAGACCCTTTAGCTCTGGGGCCAACGTCCTGACTTTC
>TRBJ2-3|TRBD2|-|16|TRBV28
CASSLGKAAGADTQYF
TGTGCCAGCAGTTTAGGTAAGGCAGCGGGGGCAGATACGCAGTATTTT
>TRBJ2-5|TRBD2|-|15|TRBV11-3
CASSPGLAAQETQYF
TGTGCCAGCAGCCCCGGACTAGCGGCCCAAGAGACCCAGTACTTC
>TRBJ2-3|TRBD1|-|16|TRBV10-3
CAISDLKGARTDTQYF
TGTGCCATCAGTGATTTGAAGGGGGCGCGGACAGATACGCAGTATTTT
>TRBJ2-7|-|-|11|TRBV20-1
CSASPGYEQYF
TGCAGTGCTAGTCCCGGCTACGAGCAGTACTTC
>TRBJ1-4|-|-|15|TRBV28
CASRTPGATNEKLFF
TGTGCCAGCAGAACTCCGGGAGCAACTAATGAAAAACTGTTTTTT
>TRBJ2-2|TRBD2|-|16|TRBV6-9
CASSPASGSGTGELFF
TGTGCCAGCAGCCCCGCTAGCGGGTCAGGAACCGGGGAGCTGTTTTTT
>TRBJ2-2|TRBD2|-|18|TRBV20-1
CSASGLAVRVKNTGELFF
TGCAGTGCTAGTGGACTAGCGGTACGAGTGAAGAACACCGGGGAGCTGTTTTTT
>TRBJ2-2|-|-|16|TRBV24-1
CATSDPGTSNTGELFF
TGTGCCACCAGTGACCCTGGGACATCGAACACCGGGGAGCTGTTTTTT
>TRBJ2-3|TRBD1|-|16|TRBV5-1
CASSLPTGGGTDTQYF
TGCGCCAGCAGCCTCCCGACAGGGGGGGGGACAGATACGCAGTATTTT
>TRBJ2-2|TRBD2|-|16|TRBV18
CASSIGLAGAVGELFF
TGTGCCAGCTCCATTGGACTAGCGGGAGCCGTCGGGGAGCTGTTTTTT
>TRBJ1-3|-|-|12|TRBV5-1
CASSLVGNTIYF
TGCGCCAGCAGCCTAGTAGGAAACACCATATATTTT
>TRBJ1-5|-|-|16|TRBV7-2
CASSWGGQGSNQPQHF
TGTGCCAGCAGTTGGGGGGGGCAGGGAAGCAATCAGCCCCAGCATTTT
>TRBJ1-3|-|-|15|TRBV4-2
CASSQEAGVGNTIYF
TGTGCCAGCAGCCAAGAGGCAGGGGTAGGAAACACCATATATTTT
>TRBJ1-5|TRBD1|few|14|TRBV3-1/TRBV3-2
CASSPDRSNQPQHF
TGTGCCAGCAGCCCGGACAGGAGCAATCAGCCCCAGCATTTT
>TRBJ1-1|TRBD1|-|15|TRBV28
CASSPSLGRGQEAFF
TGTGCCAGCAGTCCTAGCCTCGGCAGGGGGCAAGAAGCTTTCTTT
>TRBJ1-5|-|-|15|TRBV28
CASSSSTGGNQPQHF
TGTGCCAGCAGTTCGAGTACGGGGGGCAATCAGCCCCAGCATTTT
>TRBJ2-2|-|-|17|TRBV28
CASSPPNGRARTGELFF
TGTGCCAGCAGCCCTCCCAACGGGCGGGCGCGGACCGGGGAGCTGTTTTTT
>TRBJ1-4|-|-|15|TRBV5-1
CASSLVGGSNEKLFF
TGCGCCAGCAGCTTGGTCGGCGGGTCTAATGAAAAACTGTTTTTT
>TRBJ2-3|TRBD2|-|16|TRBV4-1
CASSPRTSGITDTQYF
TGCGCCAGCAGCCCTCGGACTAGCGGAATCACAGATACGCAGTATTTT
>TRBJ1-5|-|-|14|TRBV27
CASSFFGGGQPQHF
TGTGCCAGCAGTTTTTTCGGGGGAGGGCAGCCCCAGCATTTT
>TRBJ2-7|-|once|14|TRBV2
CASDNDGRTYEQYF
TGTGCCAGCGATAATGACGGGAGAACCTACGAGCAGTACTTC
>TRBJ2-3|-|-|13|TRBV4-3
CASSQDSSNTQYF
TGCGCCAGCAGCCAAGATTCCAGTAATACGCAGTATTTT
>TRBJ1-5|TRBD1|once|17|TRBV19
CASSIVTGGSGNQPQHF
TGTGCCAGTAGTATTGTGACAGGGGGTAGCGGCAATCAGCCCCAGCATTTT